This T cell receptor beta chain was recovered during a study of metastatic and nonmetastatic thyroid tumors. As originally analysed: Construction of a distant-metastasis classifier for papillary thyroid cancer relied on CDR3 differences across clinicopathological groups. TCRdb re-called clones via MiXCR from the PCR reads. None of the V and J calls come from the authors' own analysis; TCRdb made them. In the table there are 21,000 or so clones, approximately 12% of which are singletons. Germline CDR1 reads LGHNA; CDR2 reads YNFKEQ. The germline V and J ends were trimmed by 0 bases and 0 bases, with 17 bases remaining between them. This CDR3 has 18 amino acids. None of the patients had undergone any treatment ahead of thyroid surgery.

The rearrangement uses TRBV4-2 and TRBJ2-5; D gene ambiguous. The sequenced sample consisted of blood. The receptor was derived from a male donor with papillary thyroid cancer or a benign thyroid nodule (not recorded which). Some clones in this sample may be carry-over from other donors' samples. The CDR3 sequence is CASSQDITQSRYQETQYF. Here the CDR3 DNA reads TGTGCCAGCAGCCAAGATATCACACAGTCACGGTACCAAGAGACCCAGTACTTC.